The 11 T cell receptor beta chains presented below share a single source sample, sequenced in a study of cytotoxic CD8 clonotypes in ibrutinib-treated CLL. Sequencing used immunoSEQ multiplex PCR; TCRdb keeps in-frame clones, though not all of them. The sample lists about 39,000 clones; approximately 67% were seen once. The sample was PBMCs, taken at disease progression, from a patient treated with ibrutinib. Every receptor here comes from a human donor with chronic lymphocytic leukemia.

This chain connects TRBV9 to TRBJ1-5, with no clear D. V was pared by 5 bases and J by 3 bases, with 12 bases between. Germline CDR1 reads SGDLS; CDR2 reads YYNGEE. The length of the CDR3 is 14 residues. The CDR3 spells CASSFTEDNQPQHF. CDR3 nucleotide sequence: TGTGCCAGCAGTTTCACAGAGGACAATCAGCCCCAGCATTTT. Full variable domain (rest looked up from reference TRBV9 and TRBJ1-5): DSGVTQTPKHLITATGQRVTLRCSPRSGDLSVYWYQQSLDQGLQFLIQYYNGEERAKGNILERFSAQQFPDLHSELNLSSLELGDSALYFCASSFTEDNQPQHFGDGTRLSIL.

The gene calls are TRBV10-3 and TRBJ2-1; 12 bases line up with TRBD2. In germline, CDR1 is ENHRY, CDR2 SYGVKD. V was pared by 11 bases and J by 0 bases, with 5 bases of the junction left unmatched. CDR3 length: 15 residues. The CDR3 spells CAASGLAGSYNEQFF. The CDR3 nucleotides are TGTGCCGCCTCGGGACTAGCGGGCTCCTACAATGAGCAGTTCTTC.

This clone was observed a few times. The V and J genes are TRBV2 and TRBJ1-1; D call uncertain. The CDR3 runs 13 residues. Trimming removed 7 bases at V and 1 base at J, with 10 bases between. Per the germline V gene, CDR1 is SNHLY and CDR2 is FYNNEI. CDR3 in DNA: TGTGCCAGCAACCGAGCTGAGAACACTGAAGCTTTCTTT. It translates to CASNRAENTEAFF.

This clone showed up just a few times. The chain couples TRBV30 to TRBJ2-7, with 8 bases that match TRBD2. The V gene end was trimmed by 6 bases and the J gene end by 3 bases; junction bases not matched to a gene: 4. The CDR3 spans 12 residues. Per germline, CDR1 GTSNPN and CDR2 SVGIG (reference sequence). The CDR3 here is CACYTSGYEQYF. The CDR3 DNA sequence: TGTGCCTGTTACACTAGCGGCTACGAGCAGTACTTC.

The rearrangement joins TRBV29-1 to TRBJ1-1; 10 bases align to TRBD1. The trim removed 7 bases at V and 5 bases at J, leaving 7 bases unmatched. This CDR3 spans 13 amino acids. Germline CDR1 reads SQVTM; CDR2 reads ANQGSEA. The CDR3 sequence is CSGTWTGGTEAFF. For the CDR3, the DNA is TGCAGCGGGACATGGACAGGGGGAACTGAAGCTTTCTTT. The whole variable domain, filled in from reference TRBV29-1 and TRBJ1-1, reads SAVISQKPSRDICQRGTSLTIQCQVDSQVTMMFWYRQQPGQSLTLIATANQGSEATYESGFVIDKFPISRPNLTFSTLTVSNMSPEDSSIYLCSGTWTGGTEAFFGQGTRLTVV.

This chain uses TRBV7-8 with TRBJ2-3; the match to TRBD2 covers 9 bases. The J segment lost 6 bases and the V segment lost 5 bases, leaving 6 bases of the junction unmatched. The germline V gene encodes CDR1 SGHVS and CDR2 FQNEAQ. The CDR3 has 14 amino acids. The chain's CDR3 is CASSPRGRGDTQYF. In nucleotides, the CDR3 is TGTGCCAGCAGCCCCCGCGGGAGGGGGGATACGCAGTATTTT.

This clone appeared once. The rearrangement uses TRBV5-6 and TRBJ2-5, with D perhaps TRBD1 or TRBD2 (6 bases each). The V gene's germline CDR1 is SGHDT and CDR2 YYEEEE. V lost 2 bases to trimming and J lost 7 bases, with 18 bases between them. This CDR3 has 15 residues. The CDR3 loop is CASSLPGARERTQYF. The CDR3 coding sequence is TGTGCCAGCAGCTTACCGGGGGCGCGTGAAAGGACCCAGTACTTC.

The count of this clone is one. The V and J genes are TRBV7-2 and TRBJ1-1; the D is unclear. Germline-derived CDR1 and CDR2 are SGHTA and FQGNSA. The CDR3 sequence is 14 residues long. V was cut by 1 base and J by 2 bases, with 8 bases left in between. The DNA for the CDR3 is TGTGCCAGCAGCTTAGTAAGTTTAAACACTGAAGCTTTCTTT. Amino acid sequence: CASSLVSLNTEAFF.

V is TRBV6-1 and J is TRBJ2-5; 7 positions agree with TRBD1. The CDR3 length is 14 residues. Germline V gives CDR1 MNHNS, CDR2 SASEGT. The J segment lost 5 bases and the V segment lost 5 bases, leaving 8 bases of the junction unmatched. Here the CDR3 DNA reads TGTGCCAGCAGTAACGGACAGGTGGGGGAGACCCAGTACTTC. Protein sequence: CASSNGQVGETQYF.

The chain employs TRBV10-1 and TRBJ2-2; D may be TRBD1 (5 bases). V was clipped by 3 bases and J by 1 base, with 6 bases between them. The germline V gene encodes CDR1 WNHNN and CDR2 SYGVQD (reference sequence). The CDR3 loop spans 14 amino acids. For the CDR3, the DNA is TGCGCCAGCAGTGACAGGGTGAACACCGGGGAGCTGTTTTTT. It yields the protein CASSDRVNTGELFF.

CDR3 coding DNA: TGCGCCAGCAGCCAAGGAGGACTTCTTGGCTACACCTTC. Translating gives CASSQGGLLGYTF. The chain employs TRBV4-1 and TRBJ1-2; D is uncertain. This CDR3 spans 13 amino acids. V shed 1 base and J shed 7 bases, with 10 bases lying between them. CDR1 and CDR2 from the germline V gene are MGHRA and YSYEKL.